The 9 T cell receptor beta chains reported below all come from one sample, sequenced in a study of blood T cell repertoires in COVID-19. TCRdb's copy holds only in-frame clones and misses some; the assay was immunoSEQ multiplex PCR. The table shows about 140,000 clones, with roughly four fifths occurring only once. The sample taken for sequencing was peripheral blood. These receptors all come from an elderly woman with acute or convalescent COVID-19.

V and J are TRBV30 and TRBJ2-3, with D perhaps matching TRBD2 (6 bases). The CDR3 consists of 15 residues. Trimming took 0 bases from V and 5 from J, leaving 15 bases between them. In germline, CDR1 is GTSNPN, CDR2 SVGIG (reference sequence). CDR3 DNA: TGTGCCTGGAGTGTACCGTGGGAGGAGGTAGATACGCAGTATTTT. Amino acids: CAWSVPWEEVDTQYF.

In this sample, this clone turned up once. The chain has TRBV25-1 and TRBJ2-5; D unclear. The germline V gene has CDR1 MGHDK and CDR2 SYGVNS. Trimming pared 3 bases from V and 5 bases from J, leaving 7 bases between. This CDR3 has 12 residues. This CDR3 is CASSDPGETQYF. CDR3 in DNA: TGTGCCAGCAGTGACCCCGGGGAGACCCAGTACTTC.

The CDR3 region is CASRQDRNTYNEQFF. DNA of the CDR3: TGTGCCAGCAGGCAGGACAGGAACACCTACAATGAGCAGTTCTTC. This rearrangement joins TRBV2 to TRBJ2-1; 7 nucleotides match TRBD1. Germline CDR1 reads SNHLY; CDR2 reads FYNNEI. The CDR3 consists of 15 residues. V lost 6 bases and J lost 2; bases outside the gene matches: 7.

The genes are TRBV5-4 and TRBJ2-3; D unresolved. There are 14 residues in the CDR3. The V gene lost 1 base and the J gene lost 1 base, with 7 bases spanning the gap. The V gene's germline CDR1 is SGHNT and CDR2 YYREEE (reference sequence). The CDR3 reads CASSLWQGTDTQYF. CDR3 bases: TGTGCCAGCAGCTTGTGGCAGGGCACAGATACGCAGTATTTT.

In this sample, this clone turned up a few times. This rearrangement joins TRBV4-1 to TRBJ2-7; 10 nucleotides match TRBD1. Germline assignment: CDR1 MGHRA and CDR2 YSYEKL. This CDR3 contains 15 residues. With V trimmed by 6 bases and J by 2 bases, 7 bases remained unmatched. The chain's CDR3 is CASSRGTGAAYEQYF. The CDR3 nucleotides are TGCGCCAGCAGTCGAGGGACAGGGGCGGCCTACGAGCAGTACTTC.

This clone has a handful of counts. The rearrangement joins TRBV30 to TRBJ2-3, with D perhaps TRBD1 (5 bases). Trimming removed 0 bases at V and 4 bases at J, with 8 bases between. Germline lookup yields CDR1 GTSNPN and CDR2 SVGIG (reference sequence). This CDR3 spans 13 amino acids. CDR3 loop: CAWSVRAADTQYF. CDR3 in DNA: TGTGCCTGGAGTGTCAGGGCCGCAGATACGCAGTATTTT.

The chain has TRBV28 and TRBJ1-2; TRBD1 aligns across 7 bases. Germline V CDR1 and CDR2: MDHEN, SYDVKM. J was trimmed by 3 bases and V by 7 bases; bases with no gene match: 8. The CDR3 is made up of 14 amino acids. The CDR3 reads CASIPGQIHYGYTF. DNA of the CDR3: TGTGCCAGCATCCCGGGACAGATCCACTATGGCTACACCTTC.

This clone was picked up one time. The chain recombines TRBV6-1 with TRBJ2-7, with a possible D match to TRBD2 (7 bases). Deletions cut 0 bases from V and 7 bases from J, with 13 bases between. Germline CDR1 reads MNHNS; CDR2 reads SASEGT. CDR3 length: 14 amino acids. This CDR3 is CASSEAGGRMEQYF. Written as DNA, the CDR3 is TGTGCCAGCAGTGAAGCGGGGGGGCGGATGGAGCAGTACTTC.

V is TRBV5-1 and J is TRBJ2-5; 8 nucleotides agree with TRBD1. In germline, CDR1 is SGHRS, CDR2 YFSETQ. V shed 7 bases and J 2 bases; nucleotides not matched to a gene: 4. This CDR3 has 13 residues. CDR3 amino acids: CASAQGVQETQYF. In nucleotides, the CDR3 is TGCGCCAGCGCACAGGGGGTGCAAGAGACCCAGTACTTC.